This T cell receptor beta chain was recovered during a study of monozygotic twins with inflammatory bowel disease. Germline V gene sequence: CDR1 SEHNR, CDR2 FQNEAQ (reference sequence). This CDR3 contains 12 residues. Following a re-call of the 5' RACE reads, TCRdb has one entry per CDR3 protein and lacks DNA. Found here are approximately 340,000 distinct CDR3 sequences; the top ten clones hold 2% to 2.5%. The sample taken for sequencing was blood. The source is a human donor with ulcerative colitis or Crohn's disease, or a healthy co-twin of an affected twin (not recorded which). The rearrangement uses TRBV7-9 and TRBJ1-5. This CDR3 reads CASRLENQPQHF.